The sequence of this TCR beta chain was determined in a study of T cell responses to AZD1222 COVID-19 vaccine. The V gene lost 0 bases and the J gene lost 2 bases, with 13 bases spanning the gap. From germline, CDR1 is LGHNA and CDR2 YNFKEQ. The CDR3 is 16 residues long. This table comes from immunoSEQ multiplex PCR, and its TCRdb copy is limited to in-frame clones, with some not included. The sample lists around 140,000 clones; 89% were seen once. V gene TRBV4-2 combines with J gene TRBJ1-1, with D perhaps TRBD1 (5 bases). The receptor was derived from an adult in good health. The sequencing used peripheral blood, collected on day 0 of AZD1222 vaccination. CDR3 DNA: TGTGCCAGCAGCCAAGATAGAGGGGCGGTCAACACTGAAGCTTTCTTT. It yields the protein CASSQDRGAVNTEAFF.